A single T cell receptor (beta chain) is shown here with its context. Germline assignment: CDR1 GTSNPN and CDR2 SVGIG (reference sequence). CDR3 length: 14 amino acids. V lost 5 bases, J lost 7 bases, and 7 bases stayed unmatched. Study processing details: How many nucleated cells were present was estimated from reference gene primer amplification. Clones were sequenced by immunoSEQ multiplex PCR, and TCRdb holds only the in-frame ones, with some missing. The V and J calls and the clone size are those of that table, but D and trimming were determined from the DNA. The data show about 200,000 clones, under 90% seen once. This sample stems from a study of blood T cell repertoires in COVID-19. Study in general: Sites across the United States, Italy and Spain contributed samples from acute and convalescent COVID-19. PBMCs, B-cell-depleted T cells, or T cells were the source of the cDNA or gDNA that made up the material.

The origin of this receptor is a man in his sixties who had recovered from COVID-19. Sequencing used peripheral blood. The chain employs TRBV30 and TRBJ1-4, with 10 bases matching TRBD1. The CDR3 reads CAWCRDRGSEKLFF. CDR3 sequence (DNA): TGTGCCTGGTGCAGGGACAGGGGAAGTGAAAAACTGTTTTTT.